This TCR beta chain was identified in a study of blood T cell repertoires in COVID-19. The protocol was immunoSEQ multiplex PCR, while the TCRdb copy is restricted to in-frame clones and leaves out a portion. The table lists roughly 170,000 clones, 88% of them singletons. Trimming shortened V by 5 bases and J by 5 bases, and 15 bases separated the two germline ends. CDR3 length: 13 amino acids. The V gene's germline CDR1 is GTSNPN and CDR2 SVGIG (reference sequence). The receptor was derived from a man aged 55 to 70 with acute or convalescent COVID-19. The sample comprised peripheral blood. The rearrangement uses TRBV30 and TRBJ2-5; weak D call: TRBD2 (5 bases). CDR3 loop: CAWGGQAGETQYF. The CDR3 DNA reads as TGTGCCTGGGGAGGCCAGGCCGGCGAGACCCAGTACTTC.